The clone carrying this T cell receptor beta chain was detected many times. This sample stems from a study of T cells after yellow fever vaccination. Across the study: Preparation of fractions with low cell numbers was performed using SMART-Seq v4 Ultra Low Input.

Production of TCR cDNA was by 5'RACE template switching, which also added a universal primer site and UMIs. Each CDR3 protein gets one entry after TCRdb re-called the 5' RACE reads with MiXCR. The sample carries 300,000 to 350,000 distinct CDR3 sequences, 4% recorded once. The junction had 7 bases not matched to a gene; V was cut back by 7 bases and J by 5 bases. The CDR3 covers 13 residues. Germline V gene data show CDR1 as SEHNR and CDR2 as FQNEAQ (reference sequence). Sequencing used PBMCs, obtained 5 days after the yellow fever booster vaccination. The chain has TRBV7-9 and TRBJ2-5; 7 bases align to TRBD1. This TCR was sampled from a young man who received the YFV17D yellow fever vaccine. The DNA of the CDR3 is TGTGCCAGCAACTTGGGACAGAAGGAGACCCAGTACTTC. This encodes CASNLGQKETQYF.